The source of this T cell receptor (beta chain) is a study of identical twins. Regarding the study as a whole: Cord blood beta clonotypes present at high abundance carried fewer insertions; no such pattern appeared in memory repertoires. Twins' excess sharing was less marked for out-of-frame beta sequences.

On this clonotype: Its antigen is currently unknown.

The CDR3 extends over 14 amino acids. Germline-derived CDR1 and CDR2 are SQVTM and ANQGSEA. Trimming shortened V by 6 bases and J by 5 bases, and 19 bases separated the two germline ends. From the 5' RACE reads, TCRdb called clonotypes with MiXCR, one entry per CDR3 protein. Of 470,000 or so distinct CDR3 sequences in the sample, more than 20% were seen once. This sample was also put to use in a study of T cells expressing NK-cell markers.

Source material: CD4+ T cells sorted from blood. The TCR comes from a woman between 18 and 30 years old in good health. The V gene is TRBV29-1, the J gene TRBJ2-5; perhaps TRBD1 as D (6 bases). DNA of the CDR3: TGCAGCGTGCTCTCACAGGGCGCGGGTGAGACCCAGTACTTC. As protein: CSVLSQGAGETQYF.